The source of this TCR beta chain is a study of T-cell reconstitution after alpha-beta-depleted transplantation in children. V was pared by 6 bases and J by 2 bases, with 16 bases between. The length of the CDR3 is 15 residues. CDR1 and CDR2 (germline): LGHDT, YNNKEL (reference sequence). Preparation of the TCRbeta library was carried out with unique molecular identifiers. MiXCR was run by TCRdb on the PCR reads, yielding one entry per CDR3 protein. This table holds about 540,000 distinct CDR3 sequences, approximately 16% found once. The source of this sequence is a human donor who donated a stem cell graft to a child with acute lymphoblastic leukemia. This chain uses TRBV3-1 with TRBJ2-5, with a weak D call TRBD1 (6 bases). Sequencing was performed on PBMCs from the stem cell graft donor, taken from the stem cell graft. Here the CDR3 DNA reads TGTGCCAGCAGGGAACGACAGGACCCTCAAGAGACCCAGTACTTC. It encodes CASRERQDPQETQYF.